The clone carrying this T cell receptor beta chain has only a few counts. Its matching antigen is unknown. The same CDR3 is also encoded by other DNA sequences in this sample. Germline lookup yields CDR1 MDHEN and CDR2 SYDVKM. V trimming: 5 bases; J trimming: 7 bases; junction bases outside the gene matches: 6. The CDR3 spans 14 residues. This specimen belongs to a study of beta chain features in type 1 diabetes. Broader study findings: Significant though moderate, a shortening of TCRB CDR3s appeared in all four CD4+ subsets of Type 1 diabetes patients. Patients' naive, central memory and regulatory TCRB repertoires appeared more alike than those of healthy donors.

Isolated RNA was reverse transcribed in full, so expressed TCRB transcripts were sequenced. Sequencing was performed with immunoSEQ multiplex PCR; in TCRdb, only in-frame clones are kept and a portion is missing. The sample includes 550,000 to 850,000 clones, roughly an eighth seen only once; the top ten take approximately 0.02%. The receptor's source is a man between 18 and 35 years old with type 1 diabetes. Source material: naive CD4+ T cells from blood. The V gene is TRBV28, the J gene TRBJ2-7, with 12 positions matching TRBD1. CDR3 sequence (DNA): TGTGCCAGCAGTCTGGGACAGGGGGCGGGAGAGCAGTACTTC. Protein: CASSLGQGAGEQYF.